This TCR beta chain comes out of a study of OX40 agonist ivuxolimab in advanced cancers. Across the whole study: Head and neck, renal cell, melanoma or hepatocellular carcinoma were the cancers that dose-escalation patients had.

Method: immunoSEQ multiplex PCR; TCRdb's copy keeps in-frame clones and lacks some. The sample includes about 48,000 clones, 83% of them seen just once. CDR3 length equals 13 residues. Trimming removed 0 bases from V and 5 bases from J; junction bases left unmatched: 2. Germline loops: CDR1 SGHNT, CDR2 YYREEE (reference sequence). Excluded were patients having autoimmune disease history or systemic immunosuppression. The rearrangement joins TRBV5-4 to TRBJ2-7; the match to TRBD1 covers 7 bases. Sequencing used CD4+ or CD8+ T cells sorted from blood, obtained in a trial of the OX40 agonist ivuxolimab. The clonotype comes from an adult with an advanced solid tumor such as melanoma, head and neck, liver or kidney cancer. CDR3 loop: CASSLVQGDEQYF. The CDR3 region has the DNA TGTGCCAGCAGCTTGGTGCAGGGGGACGAGCAGTACTTC.